Sequencing of this T cell receptor beta chain was carried out in a study of shared clonotypes between healthy human individuals. Findings and limits, study-wide: Sharing across four donors was seen in roughly 5.2% of naive CD4 clonotypes. Lower generation probabilities were found for non-shared clonotypes than for those shared by all four donors.

Germline V gene sequence: CDR1 MNHNS, CDR2 SASEGT. The CDR3 runs 16 residues. Trimming removed 2 bases at V and 1 base at J, with 14 bases between. This table comes from immunoSEQ multiplex PCR, and its TCRdb copy is limited to in-frame clones, with some not included. The sample lists around 320,000 clones; around 86% were seen once. This clone was observed once. No antigen is known for it. The chain is built from TRBV6-1 and TRBJ2-5; D perhaps matches TRBD1 (5 bases). Sample: memory CD8+ T cells sorted from blood. Subset noted: CD45RO+ cells pooled with CCR7-negative TemRA cells. The sequence came from a young man in good health. Here the CDR3 reads CASSERGRSFQETQYF. In nucleotides, the CDR3 is TGTGCCAGCAGTGAAAGGGGCAGGTCTTTCCAAGAGACCCAGTACTTC.